Shown below are 25 T cell receptor beta chains from a single sample sequenced in a study of read filtering for tumor transcriptome and immune sequencing. Molecular barcoded adaptors covering alpha/delta and beta/gamma chains were used on around 370 ng RNA. In TCRdb, the reads were re-called with MiXCR into one record per CDR3 protein. The data show tens of thousands of distinct CDR3 sequences, with 20% to 25% seen just once and about 17% held by the top ten. Sample: a population of CD138-negative cells sorted from bone marrow. The receptors here all came from a donor aged 40 or over with multiple myeloma.

This clonotype appeared many times. CDR3 sequence reads: CASRTSGNTGELFF. In DNA form, the CDR3 reads TGTGCCAGCAGGACTAGCGGGAACACCGGGGAGCTGTTTTTT. The chain couples TRBV9 to TRBJ2-2, with 9 bases lining up with TRBD2. The V segment lost 5 bases and the J segment 1 base; nucleotides outside the gene matches: 0. This CDR3 has 14 amino acids. Germline CDR1 reads SGDLS; CDR2 reads YYNGEE.

This clonotype was picked up many times. The genes are TRBV13 and TRBJ2-7, with TRBD2 matching 10 bases. The length of the CDR3 is 15 residues. CDR1 is PRHDT, CDR2 FYEKMQ, per germline (reference sequence). Germline trimming cut 3 bases from V and 6 bases from J; bases unmatched to any gene: 8. In DNA, the CDR3 is TGTGCCAGCAGCTTCGACAGCGGGAGGGTAAGCGAGCAGTACTTC. This encodes CASSFDSGRVSEQYF.

This clonotype was recorded many times. The chain combines TRBV4-2 with TRBJ2-7; either TRBD1 or TRBD2 may fit D (6 bases each). Germline assignment: CDR1 LGHNA and CDR2 YNFKEQ. The CDR3 runs to 16 residues. Trimming cost V 1 base and J 1 base, with 14 bases left between them. Written as DNA, the CDR3 is TGTGCCAGCAGCCAAGTATCCGGAGGGGGGTCCTACGAGCAGTACTTC. It yields the protein CASSQVSGGGSYEQYF.

This clonotype was seen at least ten times. V usage is TRBV7-6 and J usage is TRBJ2-1, with 9 bases that match TRBD2. V lost 5 bases, J lost 2 bases, and 4 bases stayed unmatched. CDR3 length: 15 amino acids. CDR1 is SGHVS, CDR2 FNYEAQ, per germline. As DNA, the CDR3 is TGTGCCAGCAGCCGGACTAGCGAGACCTACAATGAGCAGTTCTTC. This codes for CASSRTSETYNEQFF.

This clonotype came up once. A much larger clone differs from this one at a single base, so this may be a read error. CDR3 in DNA: TGTGCCAGCAAGGGGGACAGGATACCCCATCAGCCCCAGCATTTT. It translates to CASKGDRIPHQPQHF. The chain has TRBV6-1 and TRBJ1-5; 8 bases align to TRBD1. V shed 7 bases and J 5 bases; nucleotides not matched to a gene: 10. This CDR3 has 15 residues. Germline CDR1 is MNHNS and CDR2 is SASEGT.

Many counts were recorded for this clonotype. The chain carries TRBV6-6 and TRBJ1-3; D perhaps matches TRBD1 (5 bases). CDR3 size: 15 residues. V dropped 2 bases and J dropped 0 bases, with 8 bases sitting between them. Germline CDR1 is MNHNY and CDR2 is SVGAGI (reference sequence). CDR3 DNA sequence: TGTGCCAGCAGTTACGACAGTATCTCTGGAAACACCATATATTTT. Its protein product is CASSYDSISGNTIYF.

This clonotype was counted many times. The chain is built from TRBV20-1 and TRBJ2-1; 7 bases match TRBD2. With 0 bases clipped from V and 3 bases from J, the junction kept 17 bases outside the gene matches. Germline lookup yields CDR1 DFQATT and CDR2 SNEGSKA (reference sequence). This CDR3 has 19 residues. The CDR3 coding sequence is TGCAGTGCTAGAGATCTCTCCCCCCCCAGCGGGAAGTTCTACAATGAGCAGTTCTTC. The encoded protein is CSARDLSPPSGKFYNEQFF.

This clonotype was seen more than once but under ten times. The chain is built from TRBV20-1 and TRBJ1-1; no definite D call. CDR3 size: 12 residues. Trimming took 1 base from V and 7 from J, leaving 10 bases between them. Germline-derived CDR1 and CDR2 are DFQATT and SNEGSKA (reference sequence). Written as DNA, the CDR3 is TGCAGTGCTAGAGGGGTGGGCCGTGAAGCTTTCTTT. Translated: CSARGVGREAFF.

The table lists this clonotype with many counts. The chain recombines TRBV5-1 with TRBJ2-2; 8 positions match TRBD1. Germline CDR1 is SGHRS and CDR2 is YFSETQ. The CDR3 loop spans 16 amino acids. V was pared by 0 bases and J by 4 bases, with 5 bases of the junction left unmatched. Written as DNA, the CDR3 is TGCGCCAGCAGCTTGGATCCACAGGGGGTCACCGGGGAGCTGTTTTTT. Translation gives CASSLDPQGVTGELFF.

In this sample, this clonotype turned up a few times. At one end the junction does not follow the germline gene, possibly because of a read error. The chain couples TRBV20-1 to TRBJ2-3; D ambiguous. The germline CDR1 and CDR2 sequences are DFQATT and SNEGSKA (reference sequence). The CDR3 length is 15 residues. The CDR3 bases are TGCAGTGCCAGGCCTGGTTCCCTGGGCACAGATGCGCAGTATTTT. Protein product: CSARPGSLGTDAQYF.

This clonotype was seen many times. V is TRBV6-6 and J is TRBJ1-1; D unclear. CDR1 and CDR2 from the germline V gene are MNHNY and SVGAGI (reference sequence). The CDR3 is made up of 13 amino acids. Trimming took 8 bases from V and 1 from J, leaving 11 bases between them. The CDR3 DNA reads TGTGCCAGCCGGGAGCTCTCGAACACTGAAGCTTTCTTT. It encodes CASRELSNTEAFF.

This clonotype was seen at least ten times. The chain uses TRBV9 and TRBJ2-1, with a possible D match to TRBD2 (6 bases). Trimming stripped 0 bases from V and 1 base from J, with 11 bases between. The CDR3 spans 16 residues. Germline CDR1 and CDR2: SGDLS and YYNGEE. This CDR3 is CASSVGRGPSYNEQFF. The CDR3 DNA is TGTGCCAGCAGCGTAGGGAGGGGACCGTCCTACAATGAGCAGTTCTTC.

With respect to this clonotype: A far larger clone is a single base away, which makes a read error likely. The CDR3 sequence is CASSLLAGGNEQFF. Here the CDR3 DNA reads TGTGCCAGCAGCTTACTAGCGGGAGGCAATGAGCAGTTCTTC. V and J are TRBV7-6 and TRBJ2-1, with 11 bases fitting TRBD2. The CDR3 is 14 residues long. Germline V CDR1 and CDR2: SGHVS, FNYEAQ. The V gene end was trimmed by 2 bases and the J gene end by 6 bases; junction bases not matched to a gene: 0.

This chain uses TRBV30 with TRBJ1-2; 7 nucleotides agree with TRBD1. V was clipped by 1 base and J by 8 bases; unmatched bases: 7. Germline values: CDR1 GTSNPN, CDR2 SVGIG (reference sequence). This CDR3 is built from 13 residues. Here the CDR3 DNA reads TGTGCCTGGAGTGGAACAGGGGCGGGAGGCTACACCTTC. As protein: CAWSGTGAGGYTF.

This clonotype was seen repeatedly, ten times or more. The chain has TRBV7-2 and TRBJ2-1, with D possibly being TRBD2 (6 bases). Germline CDR1 reads SGHTA; CDR2 reads FQGNSA. This CDR3 is 16 amino acids long. Trimming left V 5 bases short and J 7 bases short, with 21 bases between. CDR3 in DNA: TGTGCCAGCAGCCGCCTAACTAGCCGCGCCGCGAATGAGCAGTTCTTC. Amino acid sequence: CASSRLTSRAANEQFF.

The table lists this clonotype with many counts. This rearrangement joins TRBV29-1 to TRBJ2-2; 7 bases are shared with TRBD2. The CDR3 sequence is 14 residues long. Per germline, CDR1 SQVTM and CDR2 ANQGSEA. Trimming cost V 5 bases and J 0 bases; bases outside gene matches: 3. CDR3 residues: CSVSGTTNTGELFF. In DNA, the CDR3 is TGCAGCGTTTCCGGGACTACGAACACCGGGGAGCTGTTTTTT.

This clonotype has at least ten counts. V gene TRBV28 combines with J gene TRBJ1-4; TRBD1 is a possible D gene (5 bases). The CDR3 loop spans 14 amino acids. V lost 5 bases to trimming and J lost 5 bases, with 12 bases between them. Germline CDR1 is MDHEN and CDR2 is SYDVKM. The CDR3 spells CASSIRQPNEKLFF. The DNA of the CDR3 is TGTGCCAGCAGTATACGACAGCCCAATGAAAAACTGTTTTTT.

This clonotype was observed many times. J is TRBJ2-1 and V is TRBV5-1, with TRBD1 matching over 7 bases. CDR3 length equals 17 residues. V gave up 4 bases and J gave up 0 bases; unmatched junction bases: 10. From germline, CDR1 is SGHRS and CDR2 YFSETQ. Here the CDR3 reads CASSQTWGQSSYNEQFF. The CDR3 nucleotides read TGCGCCAGCAGCCAAACCTGGGGACAGAGCTCCTACAATGAGCAGTTCTTC.

This clonotype was observed at least ten times. This may come from a read error, since a much larger clone is one base off. J is TRBJ2-1 and V is TRBV7-2, with D perhaps being TRBD1 or TRBD2 (6 bases each). The CDR3 spans 18 residues. Per germline, CDR1 SGHTA and CDR2 FQGNSA. Here the CDR3 reads CASSPGLLKLPGDNERFF. The CDR3 nucleotides read TGTGCCAGCAGCCCGGGACTCCTAAAGCTTCCGGGGGACAATGAGCGGTTCTTC.

A few counts support this clonotype. CDR3 sequence: CAINSQNTGELFF. CDR3 DNA sequence: TGTGCCATCAATTCTCAAAACACCGGGGAGCTGTTTTTT. The V gene is TRBV10-3, the J gene TRBJ2-2, with unresolved D. CDR3 length: 13 amino acids. Germline CDR1 is ENHRY and CDR2 is SYGVKD. V was pared by 7 bases and J by 2 bases, with 8 bases between.

This clonotype has ten or more counts. The V and J genes are TRBV29-1 and TRBJ1-1, with 7 bases that match TRBD1. Germline loops: CDR1 SQVTM, CDR2 ANQGSEA. The junction had 13 bases not matched to a gene; V was cut back by 7 bases and J by 5 bases. This CDR3 contains 14 residues. The DNA of the CDR3 is TGCAGCGCCACCGGGACAGTCGGGAGGACTGAAGCTTTCTTT. This sequence encodes CSATGTVGRTEAFF.

This clonotype occurred many times. This chain links TRBV7-9 with TRBJ1-6; D perhaps matches TRBD1 (6 bases). From germline, CDR1 is SEHNR and CDR2 FQNEAQ (reference sequence). Trimming cost V 2 bases and J 7 bases, with 18 bases left between them. The CDR3 consists of 17 residues. The CDR3 protein is CASSLYLGQKANSPLHF. Here the CDR3 DNA reads TGTGCCAGCAGCTTATACCTAGGACAGAAGGCGAATTCACCCCTCCACTTT. Complete variable domain (other parts from reference TRBV7-9 and TRBJ1-6): DTGVSQNPRHKITKRGQNVTFRCDPISEHNRLYWYRQTLGQGPEFLTYFQNEAQLEKSRLLSDRFSAERPKGSFSTLEIQRTEQGDSAMYLCASSLYLGQKANSPLHFGNGTRLTVT.

By share, this clonotype counts as medium-sized (0.01 to 0.1%). The V call is TRBV29-1, the J call TRBJ2-1, with D possibly TRBD1 on 6 matching bases. Germline V lookup: CDR1 SQVTM, CDR2 ANQGSEA. This CDR3 has 11 residues. V lost 7 bases and J 4 bases, leaving 8 bases between the germline ends. This CDR3 is CSGGQYNEQFF. The CDR3 coding sequence is TGCAGCGGGGGGCAGTACAATGAGCAGTTCTTC.

This clonotype was counted at least ten times. V usage is TRBV24-1 and J usage is TRBJ2-5; 8 bases match TRBD2. CDR3 size: 16 residues. Germline values: CDR1 KGHDR, CDR2 SFDVKD. The V segment lost 3 bases and the J segment 4 bases; nucleotides outside the gene matches: 9. CDR3 DNA sequence: TGTGCCACCAGTGATCAAACGACCGGGACTAGAGAGACCCAGTACTTC. This sequence encodes CATSDQTTGTRETQYF.

This clonotype was recorded at least ten times. The rearrangement joins TRBV29-1 to TRBJ2-5, with D perhaps TRBD1 (5 bases). The V end was cut by 7 bases, the J end by 7 bases, with 19 bases between. The CDR3 length is 13 residues. CDR1 is SQVTM and CDR2 is ANQGSEA in the germline V gene. As DNA, the CDR3 is TGCAGCGCCCGAGGATCAGGGTTCGGGACCCAGTACTTC. Its translation: CSARGSGFGTQYF.